This entry lists 6 T cell receptor beta chains sequenced from one sample in a study of Ad26.COV2.S vaccination and SARS-CoV-2 variants. Sequencing used immunoSEQ multiplex PCR; TCRdb keeps in-frame clones, though not all of them. The sample has about 350,000 clones, about 88% seen once. Treatment here: over 15 received Ad26.COV2.S at low or high dose, single or two shots; 5 received placebo; per-sample allocation not given. Day 63 following the first vaccine or placebo injection was when the samples were taken. The specimen comprised peripheral blood, sampled in a trial of Ad26.COV2.S vaccine versus placebo. The receptors were gathered from a person between 18 and 60 years old who received the Ad26.COV2.S COVID-19 vaccine or a placebo.

This clone was observed a few times. The V call is TRBV2, the J call TRBJ1-2, with D possibly TRBD1 on 5 matching bases. CDR3 length: 13 residues. The ends were cut back, 4 bases at V and 4 bases at J, with 10 bases in the middle. In germline, CDR1 is SNHLY, CDR2 FYNNEI. The chain's CDR3 is CASSVQDGYGYTF. The CDR3 coding sequence is TGTGCCAGCAGTGTACAGGACGGCTATGGCTACACCTTC. Variable domain in full (rest from reference TRBV2 and TRBJ1-2): EPEVTQTPSHQVTQMGQEVILRCVPISNHLYFYWYRQILGQKVEFLVSFYNNEISEKSEIFDDQFSVERPDGSNFTLKIRSTKLEDSAMYFCASSVQDGYGYTFGSGTRLTVV.

V is TRBV19 and J is TRBJ1-6, with D tentatively TRBD1 (5 bases). CDR1 is LNHDA, CDR2 SQIVND, per germline (reference sequence). This CDR3 has 16 residues. The V and J ends lost 1 base and 4 bases respectively, with 11 bases between them. This CDR3 is CASSIAETAYNSPLHF. CDR3 DNA sequence: TGTGCCAGTAGTATAGCAGAGACAGCTTATAATTCACCCCTCCACTTT. Looking up the rest from reference TRBV19 and TRBJ1-6 gives the full variable domain: DGGITQSPKYLFRKEGQNVTLSCEQNLNHDAMYWYRQDPGQGLRLIYYSQIVNDFQKGDIAEGYSVSREKKESFPLTVTSAQKNPTAFYLCASSIAETAYNSPLHFGNGTRLTVT.

This clone appeared a single time. V gene TRBV7-2 combines with J gene TRBJ1-6; D unclear. V lost 5 bases, J lost 0 bases, and 14 bases lay in between. In germline, CDR1 is SGHTA, CDR2 FQGNSA. There are 17 residues in the CDR3. The DNA for the CDR3 is TGTGCCAGCAGCCGGATCCCTGTACTCTCCTATAATTCACCCCTCCACTTT. It translates to CASSRIPVLSYNSPLHF.

This chain connects TRBV11-2 to TRBJ1-1; TRBD1 matches at 8 bases. V dropped 1 base and J dropped 3; count of bases not matched to a gene: 13. The CDR3 has 18 amino acids. Looked up from germline, CDR1 is SGHAT and CDR2 is FQNNGV. The CDR3 region is CASSLAGTGGGWDTEAFF. The CDR3, as DNA: TGTGCCAGCAGCTTAGCCGGGACAGGTGGGGGGTGGGACACTGAAGCTTTCTTT.

The chain has TRBV5-6 and TRBJ2-3; 8 bases agree with TRBD2. This CDR3 region has 15 residues. Per germline, CDR1 SGHDT and CDR2 YYEEEE. V lost 1 base to trimming and J lost 6 bases; unmatched junction nucleotides: 7. The CDR3 nucleotides are TGTGCCAGCAGCTTGAGGCGGGGGGCCAGGGATACGCAGTATTTT. Protein: CASSLRRGARDTQYF.

The chain employs TRBV5-1 and TRBJ2-1; perhaps D is TRBD1 or TRBD2 (5 bases each). This CDR3 contains 14 residues. Trimming removed 0 bases at V and 6 bases at J, with 10 bases between. The germline CDR1 and CDR2 sequences are SGHRS and YFSETQ. The CDR3 loop reads CASSLGSGTNEQFF. The CDR3, as DNA: TGCGCCAGCAGCTTGGGATCAGGGACCAATGAGCAGTTCTTC.